This T cell receptor (beta chain) was identified in a study of technical replicates of blood from several donors. The germline V gene has CDR1 SGHVS and CDR2 FNYEAQ. This CDR3 region has 13 residues. The J segment lost 6 bases and the V segment lost 1 base, leaving 0 bases of the junction unmatched. Clones were read by immunoSEQ multiplex PCR, and TCRdb kept only the in-frame ones, dropping some. In the table there are around 92,000 clones, approximately 95% of which are singletons. This clone was seen once. The source of this sequence is a human donor in good health. Sequencing used T cells isolated from PBMCs. The chain couples TRBV7-6 to TRBJ2-7, with 10 bases identical to TRBD1. The DNA for the CDR3 is TGTGCCAGCAGCTTAGGGACAGGGGGCGAGCAGTACTTC. It encodes CASSLGTGGEQYF. The full variable domain, with the rest looked up from reference TRBV7-6 and TRBJ2-7, is GAGVSQSPRYKVTKRGQDVALRCDPISGHVSLYWYRQALGQGPEFLTYFNYEAQQDKSGLPNDRFSAERPEGSISTLTIQRTEQRDSAMYRCASSLGTGGEQYFGPGTRLTVT.